A selection of T cell receptor beta chains follows, all from one sample in a study of beta chain features in type 1 diabetes. Clones were sequenced by immunoSEQ multiplex PCR, and TCRdb holds only the in-frame ones, with some missing. Here the sample spans a few hundred thousand clones, 20% being singletons. Sequenced material: naive CD4+ T cells from blood. All receptors come from a woman aged 40 to 50 with type 1 diabetes. CDR3s include the opening cysteine and the closing phenylalanine or tryptophan. A D gene is named only where the DNA matches it firmly. A clone size is listed for some rows: how often the clone was seen (once, few, many), or a class if it is expanded.

d_call	v_call	clone_size	j_call	cdr3_nt	cdr3_aa
TRBD1	TRBV4-3	NA	TRBJ1-1	TGCGCCAGCAGCCAGGGACAGGGGATGAACACTGAAGCTTTCTTT	CASSQGQGMNTEAFF
NA	TRBV18	NA	TRBJ1-5	TGTGCCAGCTTTCAGGGGAACAATCAGCCCCAGCATTTT	CASFQGNNQPQHF
NA	TRBV27	few	TRBJ1-1	TGTGCCAGCAGTTTTCAGGGAACTGAAGCTTTCTTT	CASSFQGTEAFF
NA	TRBV2	NA	TRBJ1-1	TGTGCCAGCAGTGAACGGAGGGGCTGGAACACTGAAGCTTTCTTT	CASSERRGWNTEAFF
TRBD2	TRBV5-1	few	TRBJ2-7	TGCGCCAGCAGCTACAGTAGCGGGAGCGCCTACGAGCAGTACTTC	CASSYSSGSAYEQYF
NA	TRBV4-1	NA	TRBJ2-2	TGCGCCAGCAGCCAATGGGGCCGGAGAGATAACACCGGGGAGCTGTTTTTT	CASSQWGRRDNTGELFF
NA	TRBV10-3	NA	TRBJ1-1	TGTGCCATCAGGAGCATTGGCACTGAAGCTTTCTTT	CAIRSIGTEAFF
NA	TRBV9	NA	TRBJ2-5	TGTGCCAGCAGCGACAGGGAAGGAGGAGAGACCCAGTACTTC	CASSDREGGETQYF
TRBD2	TRBV9	few	TRBJ2-7	TGTGCCAGCAGCCCCCGACCAGGGACTAGCGGGAGGTACGAGCAGTACTTC	CASSPRPGTSGRYEQYF
NA	TRBV9	NA	TRBJ2-5	TGTGCCAGCAGCCGTCTGGCGGGGGAGACCCAGTACTTC	CASSRLAGETQYF
NA	TRBV11-2	NA	TRBJ1-3	TGTGCCAGCAGCCTTGGACACAACTCTGGAAACACCATATATTTT	CASSLGHNSGNTIYF
TRBD1	TRBV14	NA	TRBJ2-5	TGTGCCAGCAGTCGGGACAGGGTGGCAGAGACCCAGTACTTC	CASSRDRVAETQYF
NA	TRBV15	few	TRBJ2-5	TGTGCCACCAGCAGCGGACAGAATCGGCAAGAGACCCAGTACTTC	CATSSGQNRQETQYF
TRBD1	TRBV19	NA	TRBJ2-7	TGTGCCAGTGGTGGGACAGGGGGGATCTACGAGCAGTACTTC	CASGGTGGIYEQYF
NA	TRBV10-3	NA	TRBJ2-1	TGTGCCACCCGGGGAATTACAGGGTACGTTGAGCAGTTCTTC	CATRGITGYVEQFF
TRBD1	TRBV5-1	few	TRBJ2-1	TGCGCCAGCAGCTTCAATGAACAGGGGGGCACCTACAATGAGCAGTTCTTC	CASSFNEQGGTYNEQFF
NA	TRBV29-1	NA	TRBJ1-1	TGCAGCGTTGACCTAACAAGGAGGAGCACTGAAGCTTTCTTT	CSVDLTRRSTEAFF
TRBD1	TRBV30	NA	TRBJ1-4	TGTGCCTGGAGTAACGGACAGGGCTATGAAAAACTGTTTTTT	CAWSNGQGYEKLFF
TRBD2	TRBV5-4	NA	TRBJ2-3	TGTGCCATCCCTGAGGCGGGAGCTGTAGATACGCAGTATTTT	CAIPEAGAVDTQYF
TRBD1	TRBV28	few	TRBJ1-1	TGTGCCAGCAGTTCCCCGGACAGGGTGGGCACTGAAGCTTTCTTT	CASSSPDRVGTEAFF
NA	TRBV20-1	few	TRBJ2-5	TGCAGTGCGACTGAAAGGGAGACCCAGTACTTC	CSATERETQYF
NA	TRBV9	few	TRBJ1-5	TGTGCCAGCAGCGTTGCAGGGTTTAGCAATCAGCCCCAGCATTTT	CASSVAGFSNQPQHF